This TCR beta chain derives from a study of cytotoxic CD8 clonotypes in ibrutinib-treated CLL. On the study more broadly: Included were 11 relapsed/refractory and about 14 treatment-naive patients, of whom fewer than 18 were IGHV unmutated. Whole-study findings and limits: Contraction or stability on treatment characterized the public clonotypes, which were uncommon.

Cryopreserved PBMCs yielded around 2.1 micrograms of genomic DNA for TCR beta libraries. This CDR3 is built from 14 residues. Germline-derived CDR1 and CDR2 are SGHRS and YFSETQ. Trimming cost V 4 bases and J 2 bases, with 9 bases left between them. Notes on this clone: The antigen is unknown.

Clones were read by immunoSEQ multiplex PCR, and TCRdb kept only the in-frame ones, dropping some. The table includes hundreds of thousands of clones, 70% detected once. This receptor was obtained from a human donor with chronic lymphocytic leukemia. The sample was PBMCs, taken after 24 months of ibrutinib treatment. This sequence joins TRBV5-1 and TRBJ1-4; D not resolved. The CDR3 reads CASSPTVTNEKLFF. For the CDR3, the DNA is TGCGCCAGCAGCCCAACAGTTACTAATGAAAAACTGTTTTTT.